The 5 T cell receptor beta chains below were found in one sample sequenced in a study of blood T cell repertoires in COVID-19 (dated by TCRdb to 2020 to 2021). The receptor library was made with the immunoSEQ multiplex PCR assay. Imported from immuneACCESS, the table was reduced by TCRdb to in-frame sequences with V and J called. These copies leave out some clones; in studies compared against another copy, an unresolved V gene accounts for under half, and the cause of the remainder is not known. Across this sample there are almost 250,000 clones, with around nine tenths seen only once. Under 2% of the sample belongs to the ten largest clones. Specimen: PBMCs or T cells enriched from blood (not recorded which). These receptors were taken from a woman between 50 and 59 years old who had recovered from COVID-19.

This CDR3 reads CATSRTGFDRGTRSGEQYF. The CDR3 coding sequence is TGTGCCACCAGCAGGACCGGGTTTGACAGGGGGACAAGATCGGGCGAGCAGTACTTC. The rearrangement uses TRBV15 and TRBJ2-7; 9 bases are shared with TRBD1. The CDR3 totals 19 residues. The germline V gene has CDR1 LNHNV and CDR2 YYDKDF (reference sequence). V gave up 3 bases and J gave up 6 bases; unmatched junction bases: 21.

V usage is TRBV2 and J usage is TRBJ1-1; D uncertain. The CDR3 is 11 residues long. Germline CDR1 SNHLY, CDR2 FYNNEI. V was shortened by 8 bases and J by 3 bases, with 7 bases between the two germline ends. CDR3 nucleotides: TGTGCCAGCGTCGGGTACACTGAAGCTTTCTTT. Its translation: CASVGYTEAFF.

This chain joins TRBV12-3 or TRBV12-4 and TRBJ2-3; D is uncertain. The CDR3 length is 12 residues. V was trimmed by 11 bases and J by 2 bases, leaving 11 bases between them. CDR3 sequence (DNA): TGTGCCGTTTCGGGTGACACAGATACGCAGTATTTT. It encodes CAVSGDTDTQYF.

The chain uses TRBV19 and TRBJ2-5, with a tentative D call TRBD2 (5 bases). Deletions cut 1 base from V and 3 bases from J, with 12 bases between. The CDR3 is made up of 15 amino acids. CDR1 is LNHDA, CDR2 SQIVND, per germline (reference sequence). CDR3 residues: CASSIGGAGEETQYF. The DNA for the CDR3 is TGTGCCAGTAGTATAGGGGGAGCCGGGGAAGAGACCCAGTACTTC.

The V gene is TRBV7-9, the J gene TRBJ1-4; the match to TRBD1 covers 7 bases. V lost 5 bases and J lost 3; bases outside the gene matches: 6. The CDR3 length is 15 residues. Germline V gives CDR1 SEHNR, CDR2 FQNEAQ (reference sequence). This chain's CDR3 is CASSAWDRPNEKLFF. For the CDR3, the DNA is TGTGCCAGCAGCGCATGGGACAGACCTAATGAAAAACTGTTTTTT.